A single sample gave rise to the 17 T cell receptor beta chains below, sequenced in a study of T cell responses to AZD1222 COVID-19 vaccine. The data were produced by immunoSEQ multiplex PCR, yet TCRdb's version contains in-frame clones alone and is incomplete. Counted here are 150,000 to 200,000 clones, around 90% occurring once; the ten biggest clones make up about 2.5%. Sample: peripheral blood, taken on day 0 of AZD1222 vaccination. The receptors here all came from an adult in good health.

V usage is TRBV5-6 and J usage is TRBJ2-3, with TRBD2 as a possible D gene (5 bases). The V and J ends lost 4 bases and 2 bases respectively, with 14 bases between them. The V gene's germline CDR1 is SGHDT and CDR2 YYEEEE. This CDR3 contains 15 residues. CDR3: CASSPEGPYTDTQYF. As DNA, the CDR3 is TGTGCCAGCAGCCCAGAGGGCCCCTACACAGATACGCAGTATTTT.

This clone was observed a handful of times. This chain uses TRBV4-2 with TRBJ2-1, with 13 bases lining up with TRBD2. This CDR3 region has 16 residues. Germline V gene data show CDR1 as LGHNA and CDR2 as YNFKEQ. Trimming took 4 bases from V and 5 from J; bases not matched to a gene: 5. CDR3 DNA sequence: TGTGCCAGCAGCCCCCGGACTAGCGGGAGCGACAATGAGCAGTTCTTC. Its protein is CASSPRTSGSDNEQFF.

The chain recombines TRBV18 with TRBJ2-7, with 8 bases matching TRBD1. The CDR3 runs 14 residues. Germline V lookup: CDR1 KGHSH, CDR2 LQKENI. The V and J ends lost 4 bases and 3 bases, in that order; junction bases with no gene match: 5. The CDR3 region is CASSQDRANYEQYF. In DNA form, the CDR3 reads TGTGCCAGCTCACAGGACAGGGCCAACTACGAGCAGTACTTC.

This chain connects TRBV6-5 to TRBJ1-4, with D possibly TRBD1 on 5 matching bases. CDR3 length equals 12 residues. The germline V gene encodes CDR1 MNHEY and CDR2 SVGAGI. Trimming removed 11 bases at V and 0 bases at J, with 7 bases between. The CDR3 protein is CAGGTTNEKLFF. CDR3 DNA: TGTGCCGGGGGGACAACTAATGAAAAACTGTTTTTT.

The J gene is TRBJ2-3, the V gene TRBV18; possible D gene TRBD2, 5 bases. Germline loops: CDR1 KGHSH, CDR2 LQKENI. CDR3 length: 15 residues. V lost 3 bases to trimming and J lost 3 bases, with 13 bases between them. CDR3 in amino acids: CASSPPGRGTDTQYF. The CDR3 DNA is TGTGCCAGCTCACCTCCCGGGCGAGGGACAGATACGCAGTATTTT. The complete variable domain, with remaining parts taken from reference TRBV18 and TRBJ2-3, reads NAGVMQNPRHLVRRRGQEARLRCSPMKGHSHVYWYRQLPEEGLKFMVYLQKENIIDESGMPKERFSAEFPKEGPSILRIQQVVRGDSAAYFCASSPPGRGTDTQYFGPGTRLTVL.

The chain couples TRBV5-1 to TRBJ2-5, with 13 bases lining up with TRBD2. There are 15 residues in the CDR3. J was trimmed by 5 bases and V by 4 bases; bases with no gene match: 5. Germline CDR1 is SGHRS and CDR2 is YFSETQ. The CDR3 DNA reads TGCGCCAGCAGCCCGGGACTAGCGGGAAGGGAGACCCAGTACTTC. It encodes CASSPGLAGRETQYF. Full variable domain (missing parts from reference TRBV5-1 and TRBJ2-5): KAGVTQTPRYLIKTRGQQVTLSCSPISGHRSVSWYQQTPGQGLQFLFEYFSETQRNKGNFPGRFSGRQFSNSRSEMNVSTLELGDSALYLCASSPGLAGRETQYFGPGTRLLVL.

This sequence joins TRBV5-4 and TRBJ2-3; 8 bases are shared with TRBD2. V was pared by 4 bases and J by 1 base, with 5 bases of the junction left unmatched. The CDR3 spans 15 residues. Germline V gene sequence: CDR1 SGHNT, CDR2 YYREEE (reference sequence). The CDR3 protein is CASSITSGGTDTQYF. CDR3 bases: TGTGCCAGCAGCATTACTAGCGGAGGCACAGATACGCAGTATTTT.

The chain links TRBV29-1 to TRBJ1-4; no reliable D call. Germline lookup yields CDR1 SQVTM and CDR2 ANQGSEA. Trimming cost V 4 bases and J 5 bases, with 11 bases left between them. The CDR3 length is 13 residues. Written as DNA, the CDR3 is TGCAGCGTTGGTGAGGGCCCCAATGAAAAACTGTTTTTT. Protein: CSVGEGPNEKLFF.

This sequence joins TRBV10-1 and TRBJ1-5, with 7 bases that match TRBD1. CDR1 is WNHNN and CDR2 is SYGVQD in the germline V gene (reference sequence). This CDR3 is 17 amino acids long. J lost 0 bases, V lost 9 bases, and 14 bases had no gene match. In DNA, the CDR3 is TGCGCCAGAGCGGGACAGAGCCTTACCGATAGCAATCAGCCCCAGCATTTT. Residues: CARAGQSLTDSNQPQHF.

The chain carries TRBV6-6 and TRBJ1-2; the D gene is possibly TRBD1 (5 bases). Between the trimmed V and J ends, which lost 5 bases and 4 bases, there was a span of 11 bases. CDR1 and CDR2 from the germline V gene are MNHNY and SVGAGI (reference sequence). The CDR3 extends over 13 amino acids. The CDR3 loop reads CASSGGPAYGYTF. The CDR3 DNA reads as TGTGCCAGCAGTGGGGGACCCGCCTATGGCTACACCTTC.

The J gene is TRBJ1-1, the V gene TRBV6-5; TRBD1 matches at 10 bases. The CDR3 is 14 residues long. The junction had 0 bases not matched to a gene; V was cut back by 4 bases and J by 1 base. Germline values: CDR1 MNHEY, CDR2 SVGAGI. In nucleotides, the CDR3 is TGTGCCAGCAGTTGGGACAGGGGGAACACTGAAGCTTTCTTT. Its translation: CASSWDRGNTEAFF.

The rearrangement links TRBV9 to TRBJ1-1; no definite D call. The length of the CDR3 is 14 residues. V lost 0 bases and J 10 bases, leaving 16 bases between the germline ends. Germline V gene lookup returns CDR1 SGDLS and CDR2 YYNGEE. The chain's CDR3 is CASSVGGERSGAFF. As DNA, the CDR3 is TGTGCCAGCAGCGTAGGTGGGGAGCGTTCCGGAGCTTTCTTT.

CDR3 DNA sequence: TGTGCCAGCAGCCTTAACACTGAAGCTTTCTTT. It specifies CASSLNTEAFF. The J gene is TRBJ1-1, the V gene TRBV4-2; unclear D gene. This CDR3 is built from 11 residues. With 4 bases removed from V and 2 bases from J, the gap between germline ends came to 2 bases. Germline-derived CDR1 and CDR2 are LGHNA and YNFKEQ.

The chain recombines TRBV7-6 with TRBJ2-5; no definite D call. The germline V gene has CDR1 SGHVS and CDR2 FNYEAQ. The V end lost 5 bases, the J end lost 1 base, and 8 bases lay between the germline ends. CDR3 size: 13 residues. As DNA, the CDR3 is TGTGCCAGCAGCGGGGTGGGCCAAGAGACCCAGTACTTC. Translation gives CASSGVGQETQYF.

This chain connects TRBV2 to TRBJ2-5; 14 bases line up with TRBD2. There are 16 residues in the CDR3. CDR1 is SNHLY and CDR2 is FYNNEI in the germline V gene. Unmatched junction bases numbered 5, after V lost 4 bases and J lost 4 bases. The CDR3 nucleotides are TGTGCCAGCAGTGGGACTAGCGGGAGGTTTGCAGAGACCCAGTACTTC. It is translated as CASSGTSGRFAETQYF.

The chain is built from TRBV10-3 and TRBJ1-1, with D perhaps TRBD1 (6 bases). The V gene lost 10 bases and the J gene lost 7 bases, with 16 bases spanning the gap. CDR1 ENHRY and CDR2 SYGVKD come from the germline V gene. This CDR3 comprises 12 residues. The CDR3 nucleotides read TGTGCCACAAAGGAGGGGGAGGTTGAAGCTTTCTTT. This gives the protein CATKEGEVEAFF.

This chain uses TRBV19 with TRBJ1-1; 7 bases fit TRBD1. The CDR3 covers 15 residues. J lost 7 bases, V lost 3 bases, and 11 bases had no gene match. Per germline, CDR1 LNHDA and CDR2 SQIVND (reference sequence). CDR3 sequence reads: CASSIIWAGTDEAFF. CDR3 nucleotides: TGTGCCAGTAGTATCATATGGGCCGGGACAGATGAAGCTTTCTTT.